Following are 7 T cell receptor beta chains from one sample sequenced in a study of blood T cell repertoires in COVID-19. Produced via immunoSEQ multiplex PCR; TCRdb's table is partial and in-frame only. The profile shows roughly 130,000 clones, less than 90% of them singletons. Sequenced: peripheral blood. The receptors derive from a human donor with COVID-19, enrolled during active disease. The donor label of this sample is uncertain.

This clone was found a few times. The gene calls are TRBV3-1 (or the pseudogene TRBV3-2) and TRBJ1-6; D unresolved. The V gene's germline CDR1 is LGHDT and CDR2 YNNKEL (reference sequence). This CDR3 contains 12 residues. V was shortened by 2 bases and J by 9 bases, with 5 bases between the two germline ends. The CDR3 protein is CASSQPGSPLHF. The CDR3 DNA is TGTGCCAGCAGCCAACCGGGTTCACCCCTCCACTTT.

The chain employs TRBV6-5 and TRBJ1-3; the D gene is possibly TRBD1 (5 bases). Per germline, CDR1 MNHEY and CDR2 SVGAGI. Trimming shortened V by 7 bases and J by 0 bases, and 13 bases separated the two germline ends. The CDR3 totals 15 residues. CDR3 loop: CASTWTYTSGNTIYF. DNA of the CDR3: TGTGCCAGCACTTGGACATACACCTCTGGAAACACCATATATTTT.

The genes are TRBV3-1 (or the pseudogene TRBV3-2) and TRBJ2-1; 7 bases fit TRBD2. The CDR3 has 16 residues. The V segment lost 3 bases and the J segment 10 bases; nucleotides outside the gene matches: 15. CDR1 is LGHDT, CDR2 YNNKEL, per germline (reference sequence). The CDR3 nucleotides are TGTGCCAGCAGCCAGGGGGGGACTAAGGAGTCAGGAGAGCAGTTCTTC. It translates to CASSQGGTKESGEQFF.

This clone appeared a single time. The chain uses TRBV30 and TRBJ1-1, with TRBD1 matching 8 bases. The CDR3 is made up of 12 amino acids. The germline gives CDR1 GTSNPN, CDR2 SVGIG (reference sequence). J was trimmed by 4 bases and V by 7 bases; bases with no gene match: 5. This CDR3 reads CAFNRGGTEAFF. In nucleotides, the CDR3 is TGTGCCTTCAACAGGGGGGGCACTGAAGCTTTCTTT.

This clone was counted between two and nine times. The chain joins TRBV10-3 to TRBJ2-7; D is perhaps TRBD2 (5 bases). The germline V and J ends were trimmed by 8 bases and 2 bases, with 10 bases remaining between them. The CDR3 runs 12 residues. The germline V gene has CDR1 ENHRY and CDR2 SYGVKD. The CDR3 loop is CAIAAGTYEQYF. In DNA form, the CDR3 reads TGTGCCATCGCCGCCGGGACCTACGAGCAGTACTTC.

The V and J genes are TRBV19 and TRBJ1-5, with D maybe TRBD1 (5 bases). This CDR3 is built from 17 residues. Trimming removed 2 bases at V and 2 bases at J, with 16 bases between. Germline CDR1 LNHDA, CDR2 SQIVND (reference sequence). The DNA of the CDR3 is TGTGCCAGTAGTATAATGGGGCGCTTCGAGGGCAATCAGCCCCAGCATTTT. Protein product: CASSIMGRFEGNQPQHF.

The chain joins TRBV10-2 to TRBJ2-5; TRBD2 aligns across 8 bases. V shed 4 bases and J 3 bases; nucleotides not matched to a gene: 10. Germline assignment: CDR1 WSHSY and CDR2 SAAADI. The CDR3 totals 16 residues. Here the CDR3 reads CASSALAGGGEETQYF. Here the CDR3 DNA reads TGCGCCAGCAGTGCTCTCGCGGGGGGAGGGGAAGAGACCCAGTACTTC.